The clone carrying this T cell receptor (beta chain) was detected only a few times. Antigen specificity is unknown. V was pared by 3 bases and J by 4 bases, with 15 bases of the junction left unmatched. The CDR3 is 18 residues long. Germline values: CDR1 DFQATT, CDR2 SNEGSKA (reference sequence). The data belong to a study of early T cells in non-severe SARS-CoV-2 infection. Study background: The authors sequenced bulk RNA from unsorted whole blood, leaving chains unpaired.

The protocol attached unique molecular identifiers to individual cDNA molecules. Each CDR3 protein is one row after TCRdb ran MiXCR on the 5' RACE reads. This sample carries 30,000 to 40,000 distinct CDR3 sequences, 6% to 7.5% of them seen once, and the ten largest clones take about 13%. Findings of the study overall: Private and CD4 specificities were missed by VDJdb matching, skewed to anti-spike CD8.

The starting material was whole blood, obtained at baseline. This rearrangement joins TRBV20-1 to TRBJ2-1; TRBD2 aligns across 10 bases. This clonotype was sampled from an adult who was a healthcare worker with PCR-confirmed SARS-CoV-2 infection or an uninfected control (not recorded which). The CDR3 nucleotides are TGCAGTGCTAGGGCGCCTTTCCCTTCTAGCGGGAGTTACAATGAGCAGTTCTTC. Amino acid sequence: CSARAPFPSSGSYNEQFF.